The 8 T cell receptor beta chains below all came from one sample that was sequenced in a study of blood T cell repertoires in COVID-19 (dated by TCRdb to 2020 to 2022). The library relied on the immunoSEQ multiplex PCR assay. Held by TCRdb, this immuneACCESS table contains in-frame sequences only and omits some clones. Under half of the omission traces to an unresolved V gene where checked; the cause of the rest is unknown. A total of roughly 150,000 clones appear in this sample, around nine tenths of them only once. 15% to 20% of the sample is taken by the ten largest. Specimen: peripheral blood. The receptor source for this set is a man between 60 and 70 years old with active or convalescent COVID-19.

This clone was detected a few times. This chain connects TRBV9 to TRBJ2-1; 13 positions match TRBD2. The germline V gene encodes CDR1 SGDLS and CDR2 YYNGEE. Trimming cost V 4 bases and J 8 bases; bases outside gene matches: 9. The CDR3 covers 16 residues. The CDR3 sequence: CASSPRTSGRRDEQFF. The CDR3 bases are TGTGCCAGCAGCCCCCGGACTAGCGGGAGACGGGATGAGCAGTTCTTC.

The chain combines TRBV10-3 with TRBJ1-5; 9 positions match TRBD1. Germline CDR1 reads ENHRY; CDR2 reads SYGVKD. After removal of 6 bases from V and 6 bases from J, the junction contained 6 bases not matched to a gene. The CDR3 has 14 residues. CDR3 coding DNA: TGTGCCATCAGCAGCGACAGGGGGATTCAGCCCCAGCATTTT. It codes for CAISSDRGIQPQHF.

V and J are TRBV3-1 (or the pseudogene TRBV3-2) and TRBJ2-7; 8 bases fit TRBD2. The CDR3 totals 15 residues. Germline CDR1 reads LGHDT; CDR2 reads YNNKEL (reference sequence). V was clipped by 2 bases and J by 2 bases; unmatched bases: 5. The CDR3 bases are TGTGCCAGCAGCCAATTTAGCGGGGCACCCTACGAGCAGTACTTC. Translated, it gives CASSQFSGAPYEQYF.

The rearrangement links TRBV5-1 to TRBJ2-3; 11 bases are shared with TRBD2. V dropped 0 bases and J dropped 4; count of bases not matched to a gene: 7. This CDR3 comprises 17 residues. Germline CDR1 SGHRS, CDR2 YFSETQ. The CDR3 loop reads CASSLGLAGHRADTQYF. The CDR3 DNA reads TGCGCCAGCAGCTTGGGACTAGCGGGACATCGGGCAGATACGCAGTATTTT.

CDR3 DNA sequence: TGTGCCAGCTTAGAGGCAGGGTTGGGCTACACCTTC. Encoded protein: CASLEAGLGYTF. The rearrangement links TRBV7-9 to TRBJ1-2; weak D call: TRBD1 (5 bases). The V gene lost 8 bases and the J gene lost 8 bases, with 15 bases spanning the gap. From germline, CDR1 is SEHNR and CDR2 FQNEAQ (reference sequence). CDR3 length: 12 residues.

The chain carries TRBV10-3 and TRBJ2-3; 7 nucleotides align to TRBD2. CDR3 length: 14 amino acids. The germline CDR1 and CDR2 sequences are ENHRY and SYGVKD. J was trimmed by 0 bases and V by 7 bases; bases with no gene match: 4. The CDR3 is CAIMGGDSTDTQYF. As DNA, the CDR3 is TGTGCCATCATGGGGGGGGACAGCACAGATACGCAGTATTTT.

The sample holds one count of this clone. The gene calls are TRBV7-2 and TRBJ2-3; 12 nucleotides match TRBD2. The junction had 2 bases not matched to a gene; V was cut back by 0 bases and J by 4 bases. The CDR3 has 16 residues. In germline, CDR1 is SGHTA, CDR2 FQGNSA. CDR3 loop: CASSLALAGGPDTQYF. In nucleotides, the CDR3 is TGTGCCAGCAGCTTAGCGCTAGCGGGAGGGCCAGATACGCAGTATTTT.

The rearrangement joins TRBV6-5 to TRBJ1-1; D gene uncertain. In germline, CDR1 is MNHEY, CDR2 SVGAGI. The CDR3 is 16 amino acids. V lost 0 bases, J lost 1 base, and 12 bases lay in between. The CDR3 region is CASSYSTVTGNTEAFF. In DNA form, the CDR3 reads TGTGCCAGCAGTTACTCGACGGTCACGGGGAACACTGAAGCTTTCTTT.